Following are 6 T cell receptor beta chains from one sample sequenced in a study of Ad26.COV2.S vaccination and SARS-CoV-2 variants. Treatment here: approximately 18 received Ad26.COV2.S at low or high dose, single or two shots; several received placebo; per-sample allocation not given. Specimen acquisition occurred on day 63 following the initial vaccine or placebo injection. Method: immunoSEQ multiplex PCR; TCRdb's copy keeps in-frame clones and lacks some. The table includes roughly 400,000 clones, 89% detected once. The source was peripheral blood, collected in a trial of Ad26.COV2.S vaccine versus placebo. All receptors derive from a person aged 18-60 years who received the Ad26.COV2.S COVID-19 vaccine or a placebo.

V and J are TRBV11-2 and TRBJ2-2; 11 nucleotides align to TRBD2. The germline V gene encodes CDR1 SGHAT and CDR2 FQNNGV. The J segment lost 6 bases and the V segment lost 1 base, leaving 4 bases of the junction unmatched. The CDR3 spans 16 residues. This CDR3 reads CASSLGLAGKAGELFF. The CDR3 DNA reads TGTGCCAGCAGCTTAGGACTAGCGGGGAAGGCCGGGGAGCTGTTTTTT.

This chain connects TRBV5-1 to TRBJ2-1; 9 bases map to TRBD2. Germline values: CDR1 SGHRS, CDR2 YFSETQ. This CDR3 is 16 amino acids long. V gave up 0 bases and J gave up 3 bases; unmatched junction bases: 4. The CDR3 sequence is CASSLAPSGNYNEQFF. In DNA form, the CDR3 reads TGCGCCAGCAGCTTGGCCCCTAGCGGGAACTACAATGAGCAGTTCTTC.

This clone has a handful of counts. The chain couples TRBV19 to TRBJ2-2; unclear D gene. The germline gives CDR1 LNHDA, CDR2 SQIVND (reference sequence). Between the trimmed V and J ends, which lost 7 bases and 5 bases, there was a span of 14 bases. The CDR3 runs 14 residues. CDR3 nucleotide sequence: TGTGCCAGTATCCCGCCAGCCGGAACCGGGGAGCTGTTTTTT. Its protein product is CASIPPAGTGELFF.

The chain links TRBV9 to TRBJ2-7, with D perhaps TRBD1 or TRBD2 (6 bases each). The length of the CDR3 is 15 residues. V was clipped by 0 bases and J by 1 base, with 11 bases between them. Germline V gives CDR1 SGDLS, CDR2 YYNGEE. DNA for the CDR3: TGTGCCAGCAGCGTAGACGGAGGGGGATCCTACGAGCAGTACTTC. Amino acid sequence: CASSVDGGGSYEQYF. The full variable domain, rest sourced from reference TRBV9 and TRBJ2-7, is DSGVTQTPKHLITATGQRVTLRCSPRSGDLSVYWYQQSLDQGLQFLIQYYNGEERAKGNILERFSAQQFPDLHSELNLSSLELGDSALYFCASSVDGGGSYEQYFGPGTRLTVT.

The chain combines TRBV19 with TRBJ2-7; D may correspond to TRBD1 or TRBD2 (5 bases each). V was shortened by 4 bases and J by 6 bases, with 13 bases between the two germline ends. This CDR3 has 13 amino acids. Germline CDR1 and CDR2: LNHDA and SQIVND (reference sequence). The chain's CDR3 is CASSTGSSAEQYF. CDR3 DNA sequence: TGTGCCAGTAGTACAGGGAGTTCCGCCGAGCAGTACTTC.

The chain employs TRBV27 and TRBJ2-4; the D gene is possibly TRBD2 (6 bases). The ends were cut back, 2 bases at V and 0 bases at J, with 11 bases in the middle. Germline CDR1 and CDR2: MNHEY and SMNVEV (reference sequence). The CDR3 sequence is 16 residues long. The CDR3 coding sequence is TGTGCCAGCAGTTTACGGGGGAATCTAGCCAAAAACATTCAGTACTTC. This gives the protein CASSLRGNLAKNIQYF.